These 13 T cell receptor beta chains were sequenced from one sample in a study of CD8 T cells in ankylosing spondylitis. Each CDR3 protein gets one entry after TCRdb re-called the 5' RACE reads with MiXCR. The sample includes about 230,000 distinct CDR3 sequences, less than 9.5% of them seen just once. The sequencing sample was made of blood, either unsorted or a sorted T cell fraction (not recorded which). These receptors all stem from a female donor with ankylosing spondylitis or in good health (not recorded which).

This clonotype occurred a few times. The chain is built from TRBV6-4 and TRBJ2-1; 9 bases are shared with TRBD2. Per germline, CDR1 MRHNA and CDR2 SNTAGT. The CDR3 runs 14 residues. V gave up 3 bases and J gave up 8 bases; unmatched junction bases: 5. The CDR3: CASSDGTSFDEQFF. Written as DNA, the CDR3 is TGTGCCAGCAGTGATGGGACTAGCTTCGATGAGCAGTTCTTC.

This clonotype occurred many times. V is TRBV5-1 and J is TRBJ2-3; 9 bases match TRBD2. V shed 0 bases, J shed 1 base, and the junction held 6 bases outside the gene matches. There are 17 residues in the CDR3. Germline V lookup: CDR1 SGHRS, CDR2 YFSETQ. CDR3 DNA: TGCGCCAGCAGCTTGGACCCTAGCGGGACTCGCACAGATACGCAGTATTTT. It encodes CASSLDPSGTRTDTQYF.

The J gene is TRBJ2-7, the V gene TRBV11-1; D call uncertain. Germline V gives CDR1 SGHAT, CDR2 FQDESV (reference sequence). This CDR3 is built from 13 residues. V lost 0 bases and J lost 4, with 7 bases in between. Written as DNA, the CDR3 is TGTGCCAGCAGCTTAGCGATCGAATACGAGCAGTACTTC. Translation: CASSLAIEYEQYF.

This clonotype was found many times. This chain's CDR3 is CASSPAPGTSTKETQYF. Here the CDR3 DNA reads TGTGCCAGCAGCCCCGCCCCCGGGACTAGCACTAAAGAGACCCAGTACTTC. This chain joins TRBV3-1 and TRBJ2-5, with TRBD2 matching 9 bases. Germline assignment: CDR1 LGHDT and CDR2 YNNKEL (reference sequence). This CDR3 is 17 amino acids long. V was clipped by 4 bases and J by 3 bases; unmatched bases: 12.

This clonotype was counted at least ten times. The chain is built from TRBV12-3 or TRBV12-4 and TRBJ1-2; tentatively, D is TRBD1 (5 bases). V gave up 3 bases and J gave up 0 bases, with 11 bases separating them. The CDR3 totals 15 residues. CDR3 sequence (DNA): TGTGCCAGCAGTTTGGTCGGGGGAGCTAACTATGGCTACACCTTC. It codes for CASSLVGGANYGYTF.

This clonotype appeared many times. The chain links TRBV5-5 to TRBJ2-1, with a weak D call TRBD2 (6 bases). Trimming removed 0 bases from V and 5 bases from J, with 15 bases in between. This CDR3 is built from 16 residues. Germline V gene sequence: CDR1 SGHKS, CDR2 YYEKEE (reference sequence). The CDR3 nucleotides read TGTGCCAGCAGCTTGGGTGCGGCCCGGGGGAACAATGAGCAGTTCTTC. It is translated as CASSLGAARGNNEQFF.

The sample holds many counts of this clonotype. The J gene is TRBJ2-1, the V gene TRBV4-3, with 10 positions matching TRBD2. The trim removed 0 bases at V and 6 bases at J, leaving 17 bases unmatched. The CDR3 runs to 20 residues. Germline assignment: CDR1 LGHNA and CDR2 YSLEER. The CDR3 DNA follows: TGCGCCAGCAGCCAAGATCGCTGGAAAACTAGCGGGGACCCCTTCAATGAGCAGTTCTTC. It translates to CASSQDRWKTSGDPFNEQFF.

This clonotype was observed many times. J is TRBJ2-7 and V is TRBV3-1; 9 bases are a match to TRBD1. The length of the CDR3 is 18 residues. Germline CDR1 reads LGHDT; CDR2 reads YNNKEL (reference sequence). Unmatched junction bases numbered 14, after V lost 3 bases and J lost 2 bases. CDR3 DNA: TGTGCCAGCAGCCAGCTCCCGGGGGCCGGGACAGGGACCTACGAGCAGTACTTC. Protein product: CASSQLPGAGTGTYEQYF.

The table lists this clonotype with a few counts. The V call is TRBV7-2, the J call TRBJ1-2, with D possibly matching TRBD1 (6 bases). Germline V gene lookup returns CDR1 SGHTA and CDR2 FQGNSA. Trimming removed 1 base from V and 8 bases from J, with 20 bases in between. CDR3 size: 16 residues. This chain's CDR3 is CASSLEGGRGAGGYTF. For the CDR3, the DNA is TGTGCCAGCAGCTTAGAAGGGGGTCGGGGGGCCGGAGGCTACACCTTC.

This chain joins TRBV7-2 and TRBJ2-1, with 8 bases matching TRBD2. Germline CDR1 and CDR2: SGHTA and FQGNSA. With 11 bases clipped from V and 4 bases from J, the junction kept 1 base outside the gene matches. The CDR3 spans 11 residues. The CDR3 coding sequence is TGTGCCGCGGGGGGATACAATGAGCAGTTCTTC. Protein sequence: CAAGGYNEQFF.

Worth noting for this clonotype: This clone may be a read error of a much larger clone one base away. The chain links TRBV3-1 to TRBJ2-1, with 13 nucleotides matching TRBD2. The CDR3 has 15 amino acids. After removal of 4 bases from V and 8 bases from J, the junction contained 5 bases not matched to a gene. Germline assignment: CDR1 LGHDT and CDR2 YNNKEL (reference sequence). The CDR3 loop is CASSPLAGGPDEQFF. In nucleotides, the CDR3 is TGTGCCAGCAGCCCACTAGCGGGAGGGCCTGATGAGCAGTTCTTC.

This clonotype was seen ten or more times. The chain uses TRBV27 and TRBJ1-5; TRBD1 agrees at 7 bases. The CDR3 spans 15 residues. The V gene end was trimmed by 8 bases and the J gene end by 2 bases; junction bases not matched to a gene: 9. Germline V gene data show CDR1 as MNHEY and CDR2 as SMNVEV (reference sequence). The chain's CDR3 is CASASTGDRNQPQHF. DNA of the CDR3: TGTGCCAGCGCTAGTACAGGGGACCGCAATCAGCCCCAGCATTTT.

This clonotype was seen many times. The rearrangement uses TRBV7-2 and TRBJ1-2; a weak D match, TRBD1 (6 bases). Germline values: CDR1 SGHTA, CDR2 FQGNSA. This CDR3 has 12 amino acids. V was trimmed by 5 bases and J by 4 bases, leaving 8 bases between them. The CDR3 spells CASSRTAYGYTF. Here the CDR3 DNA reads TGTGCCAGCAGCAGGACAGCCTATGGCTACACCTTC.